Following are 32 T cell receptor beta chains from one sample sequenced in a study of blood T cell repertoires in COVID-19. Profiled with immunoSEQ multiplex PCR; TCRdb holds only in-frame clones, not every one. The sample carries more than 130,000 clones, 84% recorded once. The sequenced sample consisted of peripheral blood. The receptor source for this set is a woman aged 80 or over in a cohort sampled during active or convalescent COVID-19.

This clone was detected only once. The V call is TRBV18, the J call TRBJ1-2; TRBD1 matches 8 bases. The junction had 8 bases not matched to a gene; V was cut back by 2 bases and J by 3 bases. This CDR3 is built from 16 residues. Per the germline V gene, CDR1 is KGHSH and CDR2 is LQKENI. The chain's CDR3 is CASSPRAGGADYGYTF. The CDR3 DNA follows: TGTGCCAGCTCACCAAGGGCAGGGGGCGCTGACTATGGCTACACCTTC.

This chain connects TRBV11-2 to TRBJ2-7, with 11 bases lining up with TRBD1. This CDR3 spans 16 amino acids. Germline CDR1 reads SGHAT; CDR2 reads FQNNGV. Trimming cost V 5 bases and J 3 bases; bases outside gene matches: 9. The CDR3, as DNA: TGTGCCAGCAGCACCGCCGGGACAGGGGGTCTCTACGAGCAGTACTTC. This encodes CASSTAGTGGLYEQYF.

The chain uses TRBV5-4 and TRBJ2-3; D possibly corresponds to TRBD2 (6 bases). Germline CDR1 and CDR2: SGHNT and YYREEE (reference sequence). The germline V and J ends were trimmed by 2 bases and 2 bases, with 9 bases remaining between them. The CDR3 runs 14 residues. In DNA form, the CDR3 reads TGTGCCAGCAGCTTCGGGGGTAACACAGATACGCAGTATTTT. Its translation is CASSFGGNTDTQYF.

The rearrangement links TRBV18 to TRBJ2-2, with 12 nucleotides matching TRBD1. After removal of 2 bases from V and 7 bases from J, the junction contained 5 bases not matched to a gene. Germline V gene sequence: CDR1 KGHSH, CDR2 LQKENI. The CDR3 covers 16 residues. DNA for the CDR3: TGTGCCAGCTCACCAGCGGGACAGGGGGCCGGCGGGGAGCTGTTTTTT. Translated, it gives CASSPAGQGAGGELFF.

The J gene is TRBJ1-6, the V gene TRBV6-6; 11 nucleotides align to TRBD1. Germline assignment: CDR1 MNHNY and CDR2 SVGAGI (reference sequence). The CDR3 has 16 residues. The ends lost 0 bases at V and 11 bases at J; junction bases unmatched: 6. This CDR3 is CASSYSGGQGDPPLHF. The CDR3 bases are TGTGCCAGCAGTTACTCAGGGGGACAGGGGGACCCACCCCTCCACTTT.

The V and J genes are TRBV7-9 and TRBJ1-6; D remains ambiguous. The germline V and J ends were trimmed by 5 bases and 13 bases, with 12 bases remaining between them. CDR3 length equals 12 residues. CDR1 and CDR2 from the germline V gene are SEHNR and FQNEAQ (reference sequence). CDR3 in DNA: TGTGCCAGCAGCGCGCACGGGATTCCCCTCCACTTT. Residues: CASSAHGIPLHF.

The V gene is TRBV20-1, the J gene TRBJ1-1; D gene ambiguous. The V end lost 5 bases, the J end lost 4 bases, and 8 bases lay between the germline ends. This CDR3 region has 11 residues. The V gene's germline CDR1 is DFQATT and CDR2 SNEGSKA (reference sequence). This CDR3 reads CSAAGITEAFF. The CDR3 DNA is TGCAGTGCTGCCGGGATCACTGAAGCTTTCTTT.

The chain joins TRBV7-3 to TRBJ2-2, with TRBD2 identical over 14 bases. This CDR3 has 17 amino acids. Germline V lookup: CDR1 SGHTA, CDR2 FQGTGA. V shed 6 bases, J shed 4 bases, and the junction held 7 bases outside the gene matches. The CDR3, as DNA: TGTGCCAGCAGGCGGACTAGCGGGGGGTCGTTCACCGGGGAGCTGTTTTTT. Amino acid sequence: CASRRTSGGSFTGELFF.

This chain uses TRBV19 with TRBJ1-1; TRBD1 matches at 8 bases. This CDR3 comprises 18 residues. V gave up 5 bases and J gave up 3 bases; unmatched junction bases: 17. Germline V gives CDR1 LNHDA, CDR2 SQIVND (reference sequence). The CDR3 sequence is CASSAQRQGRFGDTEAFF. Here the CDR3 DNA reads TGTGCCAGTAGTGCCCAGCGACAGGGGAGATTTGGGGACACTGAAGCTTTCTTT.

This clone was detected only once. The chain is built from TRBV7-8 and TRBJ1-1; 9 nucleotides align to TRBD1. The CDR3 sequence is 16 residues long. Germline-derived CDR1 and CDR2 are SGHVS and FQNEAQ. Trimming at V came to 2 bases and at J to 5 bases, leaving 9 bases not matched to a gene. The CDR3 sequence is CASSLILGTGMTEAFF. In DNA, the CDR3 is TGTGCCAGCAGCTTAATTCTAGGGACAGGGATGACTGAAGCTTTCTTT.

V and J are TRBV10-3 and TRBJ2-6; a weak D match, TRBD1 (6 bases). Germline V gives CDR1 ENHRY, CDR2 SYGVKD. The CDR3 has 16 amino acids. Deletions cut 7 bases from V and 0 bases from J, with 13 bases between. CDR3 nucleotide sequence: TGTGCCATCACAGGGGATCTGGGCTCTGGGGCCAACGTCCTGACTTTC. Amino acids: CAITGDLGSGANVLTF.

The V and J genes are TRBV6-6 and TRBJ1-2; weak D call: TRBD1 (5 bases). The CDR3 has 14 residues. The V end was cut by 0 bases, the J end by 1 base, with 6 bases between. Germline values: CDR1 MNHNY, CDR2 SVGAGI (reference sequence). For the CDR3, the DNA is TGTGCCAGCAGTTACTCGACAGATAACTATGGCTACACCTTC. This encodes CASSYSTDNYGYTF.

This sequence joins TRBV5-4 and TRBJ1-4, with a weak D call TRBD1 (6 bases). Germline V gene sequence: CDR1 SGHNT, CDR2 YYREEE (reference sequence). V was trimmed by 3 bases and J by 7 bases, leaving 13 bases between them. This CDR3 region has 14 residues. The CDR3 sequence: CASSSQGSGEKLFF. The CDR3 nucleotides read TGTGCCAGCAGCTCTCAGGGGTCGGGTGAAAAACTGTTTTTT.

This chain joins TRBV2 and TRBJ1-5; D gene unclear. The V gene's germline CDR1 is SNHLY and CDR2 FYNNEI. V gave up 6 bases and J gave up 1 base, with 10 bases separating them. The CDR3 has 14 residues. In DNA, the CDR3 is TGTGCCAGCAGAGCGGACGGGAGCAATCAGCCCCAGCATTTT. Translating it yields CASRADGSNQPQHF.

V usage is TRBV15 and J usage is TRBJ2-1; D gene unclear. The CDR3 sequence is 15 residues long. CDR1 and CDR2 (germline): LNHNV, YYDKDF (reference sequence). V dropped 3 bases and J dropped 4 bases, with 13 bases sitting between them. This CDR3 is CATSSWSNEYNEQFF. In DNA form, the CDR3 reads TGTGCCACCAGCAGTTGGTCGAACGAGTACAATGAGCAGTTCTTC.

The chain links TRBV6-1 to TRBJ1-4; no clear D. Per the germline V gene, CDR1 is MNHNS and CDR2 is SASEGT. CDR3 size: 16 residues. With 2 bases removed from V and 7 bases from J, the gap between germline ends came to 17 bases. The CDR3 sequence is CASSELGIGMSEKLFF. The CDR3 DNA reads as TGTGCCAGCAGTGAACTGGGGATCGGGATGAGTGAAAAACTGTTTTTT.

The CDR3 coding sequence is TGTGCCACCAGTGATTTCGCCCGGGGCTACACCTTC. It specifies CATSDFARGYTF. The chain joins TRBV24-1 to TRBJ1-2; no firm D call. V was shortened by 1 base and J by 8 bases, with 7 bases between the two germline ends. The CDR3 length is 12 residues. In germline, CDR1 is KGHDR, CDR2 SFDVKD.

CDR3 sequence reads: CASSVDRDDEQYV. CDR3 nucleotide sequence: TGTGCCAGCAGCGTGGACAGGGACGACGAGCAGTACGTC. The rearrangement uses TRBV7-8 and TRBJ2-7; 8 nucleotides match TRBD1. The CDR3 loop spans 13 amino acids. Germline CDR1 and CDR2: SGHVS and FQNEAQ. The V and J ends lost 5 bases and 5 bases, in that order; junction bases with no gene match: 5.

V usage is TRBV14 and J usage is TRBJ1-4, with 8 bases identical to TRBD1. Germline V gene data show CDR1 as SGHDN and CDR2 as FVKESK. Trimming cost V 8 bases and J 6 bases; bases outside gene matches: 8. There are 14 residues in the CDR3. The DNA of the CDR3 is TGTGCCAGCTCACCGCTGGACAGGGATGAAAAACTGTTTTTT. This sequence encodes CASSPLDRDEKLFF. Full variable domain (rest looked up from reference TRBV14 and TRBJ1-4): EAGVTQFPSHSVIEKGQTVTLRCDPISGHDNLYWYRRVMGKEIKFLLHFVKESKQDESGMPNNRFLAERTGGTYSTLKVQPAELEDSGVYFCASSPLDRDEKLFFGSGTQLSVL.

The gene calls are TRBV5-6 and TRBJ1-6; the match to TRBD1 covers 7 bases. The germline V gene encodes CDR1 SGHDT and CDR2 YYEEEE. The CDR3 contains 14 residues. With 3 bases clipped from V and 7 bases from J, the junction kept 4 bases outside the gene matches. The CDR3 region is CASSSGQLNSPLHF. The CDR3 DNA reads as TGTGCCAGCAGCTCGGGACAGCTAAATTCACCCCTCCACTTT.

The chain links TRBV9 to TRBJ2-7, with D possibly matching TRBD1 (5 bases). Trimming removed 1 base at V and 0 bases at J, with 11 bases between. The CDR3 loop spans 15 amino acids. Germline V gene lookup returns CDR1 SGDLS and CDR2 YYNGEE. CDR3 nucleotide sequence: TGTGCCAGCAGCGTACTGGCAGGGAACTCCTACGAGCAGTACTTC. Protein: CASSVLAGNSYEQYF.

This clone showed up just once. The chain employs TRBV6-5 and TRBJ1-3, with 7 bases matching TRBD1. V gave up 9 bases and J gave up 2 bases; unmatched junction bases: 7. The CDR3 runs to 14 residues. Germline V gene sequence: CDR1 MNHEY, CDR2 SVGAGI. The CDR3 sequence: CASRQGTAGNTIYF. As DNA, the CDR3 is TGTGCCAGTAGACAGGGTACGGCTGGAAACACCATATATTTT.

DNA of the CDR3: TGTGCCAGCAGCCAAGAGACAGGAGCCAAAAACATTCAGTACTTC. It specifies CASSQETGAKNIQYF. The gene calls are TRBV4-2 and TRBJ2-4; weak D call: TRBD1 (6 bases). The CDR3 sequence is 15 residues long. Deletions cut 0 bases from V and 0 bases from J, with 6 bases between. The V gene's germline CDR1 is LGHNA and CDR2 YNFKEQ.

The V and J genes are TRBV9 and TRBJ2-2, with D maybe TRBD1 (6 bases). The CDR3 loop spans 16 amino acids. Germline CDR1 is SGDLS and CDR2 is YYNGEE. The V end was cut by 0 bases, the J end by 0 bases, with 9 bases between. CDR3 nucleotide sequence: TGTGCCAGCAGCGTAGCCGGACAGCCGAACACCGGGGAGCTGTTTTTT. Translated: CASSVAGQPNTGELFF. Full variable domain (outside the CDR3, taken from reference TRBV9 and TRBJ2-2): DSGVTQTPKHLITATGQRVTLRCSPRSGDLSVYWYQQSLDQGLQFLIQYYNGEERAKGNILERFSAQQFPDLHSELNLSSLELGDSALYFCASSVAGQPNTGELFFGEGSRLTVL.

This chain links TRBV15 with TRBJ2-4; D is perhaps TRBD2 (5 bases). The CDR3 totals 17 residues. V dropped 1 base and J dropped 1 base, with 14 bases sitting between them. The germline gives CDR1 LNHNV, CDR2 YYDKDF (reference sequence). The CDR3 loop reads CATSRARLGGAKNIQYF. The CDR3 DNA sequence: TGTGCCACCAGCAGAGCCAGATTAGGCGGGGCCAAAAACATTCAGTACTTC.

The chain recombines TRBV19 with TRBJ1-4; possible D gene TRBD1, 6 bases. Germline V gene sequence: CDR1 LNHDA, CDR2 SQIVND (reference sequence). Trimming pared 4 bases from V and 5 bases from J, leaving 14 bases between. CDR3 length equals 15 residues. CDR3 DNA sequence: TGTGCCAGTAGTACTCAACAGGGATTAAATGAAAAACTGTTTTTT. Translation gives CASSTQQGLNEKLFF.

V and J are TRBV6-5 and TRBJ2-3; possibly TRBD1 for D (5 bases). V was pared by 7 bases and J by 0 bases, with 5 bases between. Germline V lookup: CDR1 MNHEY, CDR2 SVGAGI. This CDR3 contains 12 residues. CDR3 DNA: TGTGCCAGCAAGGGGAGCACAGATACGCAGTATTTT. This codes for CASKGSTDTQYF.

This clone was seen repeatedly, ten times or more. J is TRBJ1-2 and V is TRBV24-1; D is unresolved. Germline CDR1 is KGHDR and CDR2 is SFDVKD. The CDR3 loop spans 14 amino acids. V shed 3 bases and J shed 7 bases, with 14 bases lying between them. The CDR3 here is CATSDDYELRGYTF. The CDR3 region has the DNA TGTGCCACCAGTGATGACTATGAGCTCCGTGGCTACACCTTC.

CDR3 protein: CASSDSRGNEQFF. CDR3 nucleotide sequence: TGTGCCAGCAGTGACTCACGCGGCAATGAGCAGTTCTTC. The chain links TRBV6-4 to TRBJ2-1; D is unclear. The V gene's germline CDR1 is MRHNA and CDR2 SNTAGT. The CDR3 spans 13 residues. Trimming left V 0 bases short and J 6 bases short, with 6 bases between.

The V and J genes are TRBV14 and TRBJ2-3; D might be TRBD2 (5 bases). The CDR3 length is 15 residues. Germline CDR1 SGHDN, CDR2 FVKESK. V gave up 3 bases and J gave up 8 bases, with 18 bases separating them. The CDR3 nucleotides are TGTGCCAGCAGCCAGTGGACTGTCGGATGGGGTACGCAGTATTTT. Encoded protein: CASSQWTVGWGTQYF.

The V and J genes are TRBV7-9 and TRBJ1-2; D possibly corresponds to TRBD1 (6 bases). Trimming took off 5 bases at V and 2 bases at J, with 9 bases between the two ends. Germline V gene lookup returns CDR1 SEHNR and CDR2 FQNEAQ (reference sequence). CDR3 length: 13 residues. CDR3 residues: CASSPTGNYGYTF. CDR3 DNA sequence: TGTGCCAGCAGCCCGACAGGCAACTATGGCTACACCTTC. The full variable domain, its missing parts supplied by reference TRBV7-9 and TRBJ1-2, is DTGVSQNPRHKITKRGQNVTFRCDPISEHNRLYWYRQTLGQGPEFLTYFQNEAQLEKSRLLSDRFSAERPKGSFSTLEIQRTEQGDSAMYLCASSPTGNYGYTFGSGTRLTVV.

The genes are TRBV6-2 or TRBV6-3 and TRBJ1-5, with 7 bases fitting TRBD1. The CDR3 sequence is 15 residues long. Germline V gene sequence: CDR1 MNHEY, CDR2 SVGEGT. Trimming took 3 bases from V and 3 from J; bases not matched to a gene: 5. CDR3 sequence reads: CASSYLTGTNQPQHF. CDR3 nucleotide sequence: TGTGCCAGCAGTTATTTGACAGGGACCAATCAGCCCCAGCATTTT.